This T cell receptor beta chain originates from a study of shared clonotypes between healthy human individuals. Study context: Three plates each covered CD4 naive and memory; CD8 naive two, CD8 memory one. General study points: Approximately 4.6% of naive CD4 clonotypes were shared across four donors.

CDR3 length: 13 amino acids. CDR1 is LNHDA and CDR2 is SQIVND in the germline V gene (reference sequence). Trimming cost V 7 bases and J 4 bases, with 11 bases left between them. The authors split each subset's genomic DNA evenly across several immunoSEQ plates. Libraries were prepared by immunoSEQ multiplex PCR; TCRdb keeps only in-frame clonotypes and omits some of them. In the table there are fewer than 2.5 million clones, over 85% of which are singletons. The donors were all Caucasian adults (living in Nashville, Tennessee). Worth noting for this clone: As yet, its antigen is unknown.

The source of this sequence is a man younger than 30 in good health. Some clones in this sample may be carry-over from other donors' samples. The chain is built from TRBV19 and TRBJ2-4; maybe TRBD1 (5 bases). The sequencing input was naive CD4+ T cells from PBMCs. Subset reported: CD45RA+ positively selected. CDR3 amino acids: CASTAGQKNIQYF. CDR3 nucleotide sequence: TGTGCCAGTACGGCAGGGCAGAAAAACATTCAGTACTTC.